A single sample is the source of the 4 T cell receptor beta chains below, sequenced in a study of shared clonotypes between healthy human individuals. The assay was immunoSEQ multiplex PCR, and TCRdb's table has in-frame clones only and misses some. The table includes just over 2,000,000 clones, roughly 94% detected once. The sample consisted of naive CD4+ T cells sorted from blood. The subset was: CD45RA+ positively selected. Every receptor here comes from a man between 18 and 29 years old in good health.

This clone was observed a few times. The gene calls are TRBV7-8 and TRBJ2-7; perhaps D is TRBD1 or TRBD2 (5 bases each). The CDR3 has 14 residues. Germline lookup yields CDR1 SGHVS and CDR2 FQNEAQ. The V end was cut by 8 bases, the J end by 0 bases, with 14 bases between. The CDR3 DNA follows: TGTGCCAGCGCCCGAGGGGCGCCCTCCTACGAGCAGTACTTC. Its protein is CASARGAPSYEQYF.

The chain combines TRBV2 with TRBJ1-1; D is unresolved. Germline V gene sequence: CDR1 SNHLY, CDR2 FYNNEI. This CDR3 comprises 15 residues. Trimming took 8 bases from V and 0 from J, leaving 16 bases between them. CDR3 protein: CASGPSSALNTEAFF. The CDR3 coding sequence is TGTGCCAGCGGACCCTCCAGTGCCCTGAACACTGAAGCTTTCTTT.

The CDR3 bases are TGTGCCAGCAGCCGGACTAGCGGGGGACCCTACGAGCAGTACTTC. This sequence encodes CASSRTSGGPYEQYF. The rearrangement uses TRBV7-2 and TRBJ2-7; 13 bases align to TRBD2. The ends lost 5 bases at V and 2 bases at J; junction bases unmatched: 3. This CDR3 has 15 amino acids. CDR1 is SGHTA and CDR2 is FQGNSA in the germline V gene.

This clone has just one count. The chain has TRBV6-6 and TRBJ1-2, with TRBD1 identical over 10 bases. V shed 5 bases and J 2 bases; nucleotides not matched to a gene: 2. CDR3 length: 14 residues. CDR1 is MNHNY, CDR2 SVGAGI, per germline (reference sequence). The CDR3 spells CASSDRGPNYGYTF. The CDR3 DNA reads TGTGCCAGCAGTGACAGGGGGCCCAACTATGGCTACACCTTC.